The entry that follows covers one T cell receptor (beta chain) sequence. Its specificity is unknown. The sample is drawn from a study of T cell repertoires in aging, cancer and after chemotherapy. Looking at the study overall: Chronic lymphocytic leukemia patients on fludarabine- or bendamustine-based regimens gave paired samples before and after chemotherapy.

V shed 6 bases and J 1 base; nucleotides not matched to a gene: 9. Germline V gene data show CDR1 as MNHEY and CDR2 as SMNVEV (reference sequence). The CDR3 spans 15 residues. Findings and limits, study-wide: Across the chemotherapy interval, each cancer cohort showed higher median generation probability, suggesting thymic rebound. Compared with age-matched healthy donors, untreated hematological or solid cancer patients showed higher blood TCR clonality.

TRB rearrangements spanning V, D and J were amplified using mixed TRB-A/B primers. TCRdb re-called the multiplex PCR reads through MiXCR, storing one row per CDR3 protein. The profile shows some 7,000 distinct CDR3 sequences, around 30% of them singletons. The template was genomic DNA from peripheral blood, not RNA. The sample was blood. This TCR came from a human donor with a blood cancer. The donor label of this sample is uncertain. The J gene is TRBJ2-7, the V gene TRBV27, with 7 bases that match TRBD2. The CDR3 loop reads CASSHPGGPSYEQYF. The CDR3, as DNA: TGTGCCAGCAGCCACCCGGGGGGACCTTCCTACGAGCAGTACTTC.